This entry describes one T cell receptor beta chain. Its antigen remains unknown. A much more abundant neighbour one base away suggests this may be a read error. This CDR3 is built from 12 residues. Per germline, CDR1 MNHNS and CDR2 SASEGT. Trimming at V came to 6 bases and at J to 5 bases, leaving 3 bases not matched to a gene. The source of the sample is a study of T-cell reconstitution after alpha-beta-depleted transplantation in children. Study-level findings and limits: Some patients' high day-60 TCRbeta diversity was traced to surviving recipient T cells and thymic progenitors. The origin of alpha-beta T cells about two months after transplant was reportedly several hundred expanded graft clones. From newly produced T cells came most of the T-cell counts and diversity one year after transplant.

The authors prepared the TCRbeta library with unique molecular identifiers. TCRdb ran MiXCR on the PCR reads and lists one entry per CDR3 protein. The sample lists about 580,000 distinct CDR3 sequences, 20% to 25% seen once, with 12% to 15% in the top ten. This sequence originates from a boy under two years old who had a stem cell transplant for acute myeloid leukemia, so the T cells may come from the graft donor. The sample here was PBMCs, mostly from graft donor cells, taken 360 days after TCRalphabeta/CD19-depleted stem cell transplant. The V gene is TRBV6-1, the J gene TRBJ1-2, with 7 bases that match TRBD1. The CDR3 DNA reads TGTGCCAGCAGCGTGACAGGGTATGGCTACACCTTC. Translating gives CASSVTGYGYTF.